The rows below give T cell receptor beta chains drawn from one sample of a study of cytomegalovirus exposure and HLA in healthy donors. Sequencing was performed with immunoSEQ multiplex PCR; in TCRdb, only in-frame clones are kept and a portion is missing. The sample totals 150,000 or so clones. The specimen was PBMCs. The receptor set was obtained from a woman aged 45-65 years in good health and CMV-seronegative. Each CDR3 is given with its conserved first and last residue. The D gene is left open where the match is weak.

V,D,J,DNA,CDR3
TRBV27,-,TRBJ2-7,TGTGCCAGCAGTTTATCGAGGGCTAGTCGGGAGCAGTACTTC,CASSLSRASREQYF
TRBV6-5,-,TRBJ1-2,TGTGCCAGCACCACGGGGGGGATTACTAACTATGGCTACACCTTC,CASTTGGITNYGYTF
TRBV11-2,-,TRBJ1-5,TGTGCCAGCAGCTTAGATCGGGGATACAATCAGCCCCAGCATTTT,CASSLDRGYNQPQHF
TRBV5-4,TRBD1,TRBJ2-3,TGTGCCAGCAGCTCACAGGGGGCTGCAGATACGCAGTATTTT,CASSSQGAADTQYF
TRBV5-1,TRBD1,TRBJ2-5,TGCGCCAGCAGCTTGGCCACGACAGGGGGAAGAGGAACTCAAGAGACCCAGTACTTC,CASSLATTGGRGTQETQYF
TRBV30,-,TRBJ2-3,TGTGCCTGGAGTCCCCAGCGCGATACGCAGTATTTT,CAWSPQRDTQYF
TRBV7-3,-,TRBJ1-1,TGTGCCAGCAGCTTAACAAATGGGGCCACTGAAGCTTTCTTT,CASSLTNGATEAFF
TRBV29-1,-,TRBJ1-1,TGCAGCGTTGATAGAGGGAACACTGAAGCTTTCTTT,CSVDRGNTEAFF
TRBV28,TRBD1,TRBJ2-1,TGTGCCAGCAGTGCAGGGGGCGCCAATGAGCAGTTCTTC,CASSAGGANEQFF
TRBV4-2,TRBD1,TRBJ2-7,TGTGCCAGCAGCCAAGCGCCTTGGAGGACAGGTTCCTACGAGCAGTACTTC,CASSQAPWRTGSYEQYF
TRBV30,-,TRBJ1-2,TGTGCCTGGATGGGGGCAGGGAGAAAGGTGCACTATGGCTACACCTTC,CAWMGAGRKVHYGYTF
TRBV7-2,-,TRBJ2-2,TGTGCCAGCAGTTCGTTCACCGGGGAGCTGTTTTTT,CASSSFTGELFF
TRBV4-1,-,TRBJ1-4,TGCGCCAGCAGCCAAGAAGGGCAATTCGACAGCACTAATGAAAAACTGTTTTTT,CASSQEGQFDSTNEKLFF
TRBV7-8,-,TRBJ2-1,TGTGCCAGCAGCACCCGGGACTCCCTTCAGTTCTTC,CASSTRDSLQFF
TRBV29-1,-,TRBJ2-2,TGCAGCGTCAACCGCCGGGGGGCGTACGGGGAGCTGTTTTTT,CSVNRRGAYGELFF
TRBV14,TRBD1,TRBJ2-7,TGTGCCAGCAGCCAAGCCTCAAGCACAAGCCGGACAGGACCCTACGAGCAGTACTTC,CASSQASSTSRTGPYEQYF
TRBV13,-,TRBJ1-1,TGTGCCAGCAGCTTAGGCCCGGGAGGTTTGAACACTGAAGCTTTCTTT,CASSLGPGGLNTEAFF